This T cell receptor (beta chain) was retrieved from a study of CD8 T cells in Susac syndrome. Trimming left V 5 bases short and J 6 bases short, with 10 bases between. The CDR3 is 12 amino acids. Germline V gives CDR1 MNHEY, CDR2 SVGAGI. Reverse transcription of about 0.45 to 1 ug RNA was carried out with random hexamers. TCRdb re-called the immunoSEQ multiplex PCR reads with MiXCR, one entry per CDR3 protein. The table records about 240,000 distinct CDR3 sequences, almost 97% of them present only once. This TCR came from a human donor with Susac syndrome. Sequenced: CD4+ T cells from PBMCs. The chain links TRBV6-5 to TRBJ1-2; the D gene is possibly TRBD1 (5 bases). This CDR3 is CASSPRQHGYTF. The CDR3 DNA sequence: TGTGCCAGCAGTCCCAGACAGCATGGCTACACCTTC.